This T cell receptor beta chain appears in the sequencing data of a study of blood T cell repertoires in COVID-19. How the authors handled the data: Amplified reference gene primers provided the basis for estimating nucleated cell counts. The assay was immunoSEQ multiplex PCR, and TCRdb's table has in-frame clones only and misses some. V and J calls and clone size are those listed in that table; D and trimming were worked out from the DNA. The sample includes roughly 200,000 clones, 85% to 90% of them seen just once. Germline lookup yields CDR1 LNHDA and CDR2 SQIVND (reference sequence). The CDR3 loop spans 12 amino acids. Deletions cut 6 bases from V and 2 bases from J, with 7 bases between.

The sequenced sample consisted of peripheral blood. This receptor was obtained from an elderly man with acute or convalescent COVID-19. V is TRBV19 and J is TRBJ1-2; D perhaps matches TRBD1 (6 bases). The CDR3 DNA reads TGTGCCAGTAGGAGGGGGAACTATGGCTACACCTTC. Amino acid sequence: CASRRGNYGYTF. Filled out from reference TRBV19 and TRBJ1-2, the complete variable domain reads DGGITQSPKYLFRKEGQNVTLSCEQNLNHDAMYWYRQDPGQGLRLIYYSQIVNDFQKGDIAEGYSVSREKKESFPLTVTSAQKNPTAFYLCASRRGNYGYTFGSGTRLTVV.